These 21 T cell receptor beta chains came from one sample sequenced in a study of early T cells in non-severe SARS-CoV-2 infection. MiXCR, run by TCRdb on the 5' RACE reads, gives a single entry per CDR3 protein. The profile covers some 70,000 distinct CDR3 sequences, with 4.9% appearing a single time and 4.5% to 5.5% taken by the ten largest. The sequencing input was whole blood. The receptors shown here come from an adult who was a healthcare worker with PCR-confirmed SARS-CoV-2 infection or an uninfected control (not recorded which).

The V and J genes are TRBV12-3 or TRBV12-4 and TRBJ1-2; 7 bases match TRBD1. CDR3 size: 15 residues. V was clipped by 5 bases and J by 4 bases; unmatched bases: 10. The CDR3 DNA reads TGTGCCAGCAGTCCCCAGGGACAGTTCACCTATGGCTACACCTTC. Encoded protein: CASSPQGQFTYGYTF.

This clonotype was counted a few times. The gene calls are TRBV19 and TRBJ2-3; TRBD2 matches at 10 bases. V lost 3 bases and J lost 3; bases outside the gene matches: 6. The CDR3 spans 16 residues. Germline V gene sequence: CDR1 LNHDA, CDR2 SQIVND (reference sequence). DNA of the CDR3: TGTGCCAGTAGTATTCTAGCGGGAGTCCCGACAGATACGCAGTATTTT. Its protein product is CASSILAGVPTDTQYF.

This clonotype was seen many times. The gene calls are TRBV7-2 and TRBJ1-1, with D hard to call. CDR3 length: 15 residues. V was trimmed by 5 bases and J by 4 bases, leaving 17 bases between them. From germline, CDR1 is SGHTA and CDR2 FQGNSA. CDR3 DNA sequence: TGTGCCAGCAGCATTTTCCCCCGAGGCTTCACTGAAGCTTTCTTT. Protein sequence: CASSIFPRGFTEAFF.

Only a few counts were recorded for this clonotype. For the CDR3, the DNA is TGCAGCGGGGCCCAGGGGGGCGTTGGAGATACGCAGTATTTT. This translates into CSGAQGGVGDTQYF. This chain uses TRBV29-1 with TRBJ2-3, with D possibly TRBD1 on 7 matching bases. The germline V gene has CDR1 SQVTM and CDR2 ANQGSEA. V gave up 7 bases and J gave up 5 bases, with 19 bases separating them. This CDR3 comprises 14 residues.

This clonotype has at least ten counts. In nucleotides, the CDR3 is TGCAGCGTTGACATGGGGTATGGCTACACCTTC. Translation gives CSVDMGYGYTF. This chain uses TRBV29-1 with TRBJ1-2; no firm D call. The V and J ends lost 3 bases and 5 bases respectively, with 7 bases between them. The germline V gene encodes CDR1 SQVTM and CDR2 ANQGSEA. The CDR3 is 11 residues long.

In its sample, this clonotype was seen a few times. The rearrangement joins TRBV7-9 to TRBJ2-7, with unresolved D. Germline V lookup: CDR1 SEHNR, CDR2 FQNEAQ (reference sequence). The CDR3 runs to 12 residues. V gave up 5 bases and J gave up 7 bases, with 12 bases separating them. CDR3 bases: TGTGCCAGCAGCGCCAGTCCTAGAGAGCAGTACTTC. It encodes CASSASPREQYF.

This clonotype was observed at least ten times. V is TRBV4-1 and J is TRBJ2-3; D is uncertain. Germline V gene lookup returns CDR1 MGHRA and CDR2 YSYEKL. V lost 0 bases to trimming and J lost 4 bases, with 8 bases between them. The CDR3 totals 14 residues. The DNA of the CDR3 is TGCGCCAGCAGCCAAGATGAAGGTGCAGATACGCAGTATTTT. Encoded protein: CASSQDEGADTQYF.

At least ten counts were recorded for this clonotype. This chain joins TRBV20-1 and TRBJ2-7; 16 bases match TRBD2. The CDR3 sequence is 18 residues long. CDR1 DFQATT and CDR2 SNEGSKA come from the germline V gene (reference sequence). V dropped 3 bases and J dropped 3; count of bases not matched to a gene: 11. As DNA, the CDR3 is TGCAGTGCTAGTGACCCGGGACTAGCGGGAGGGTATGTCTACGAGCAGTACTTC. Translating gives CSASDPGLAGGYVYEQYF.

This rearrangement joins TRBV5-6 to TRBJ2-1; perhaps TRBD2 as D (5 bases). V lost 4 bases, J lost 6 bases, and 17 bases lay in between. CDR1 and CDR2 (germline): SGHDT, YYEEEE. The CDR3 runs to 15 residues. CDR3 DNA: TGTGCCAGCAGCCCAGTTCCGGGGAGCGGCAATGAGCAGTTCTTC. Amino acids: CASSPVPGSGNEQFF.

Written as DNA, the CDR3 is TGCGCCAGCAGCCAAGACCCCCAGGGCTACAATGAGCAGTTCTTC. This encodes CASSQDPQGYNEQFF. The chain combines TRBV4-1 with TRBJ2-1; D is perhaps TRBD1 (5 bases). The CDR3 runs 15 residues. The germline V gene has CDR1 MGHRA and CDR2 YSYEKL. Trimming cost V 0 bases and J 3 bases, with 9 bases left between them.

This clonotype was seen repeatedly, ten times or more. The CDR3 loop is CASSLDGRGTYEQYF. CDR3 nucleotide sequence: TGTGCCAGCAGTTTAGACGGGAGGGGGACCTACGAGCAGTACTTC. The rearrangement uses TRBV27 and TRBJ2-7; 8 positions agree with TRBD2. V gave up 2 bases and J gave up 2 bases; unmatched junction bases: 5. The CDR3 loop spans 15 amino acids. CDR1 is MNHEY and CDR2 is SMNVEV in the germline V gene (reference sequence).

Many counts were recorded for this clonotype. This sequence joins TRBV18 and TRBJ2-5, with D possibly matching TRBD1 (5 bases). The CDR3 runs to 13 residues. The germline CDR1 and CDR2 sequences are KGHSH and LQKENI. V shed 5 bases and J shed 5 bases, with 12 bases lying between them. This CDR3 is CASSTGRPETQYF. CDR3 in DNA: TGTGCCAGCTCAACAGGCCGTCCGGAGACCCAGTACTTC.

A few counts support this clonotype. The V gene is TRBV19, the J gene TRBJ2-5, with TRBD1 matching over 7 bases. The CDR3 is 13 amino acids. The germline gives CDR1 LNHDA, CDR2 SQIVND (reference sequence). Trimming took 5 bases from V and 2 from J; bases not matched to a gene: 2. CDR3 sequence (DNA): TGTGCCAGTAGTCCGACAGGGCAAGAGACCCAGTACTTC. Protein product: CASSPTGQETQYF.

This rearrangement joins TRBV3-1 to TRBJ2-4, with D hard to call. Germline assignment: CDR1 LGHDT and CDR2 YNNKEL (reference sequence). Between the trimmed V and J ends, which lost 1 base and 1 base, there was a span of 5 bases. CDR3 length equals 14 residues. CDR3 DNA: TGTGCCAGCAGCCAAGTAGGGGCCAAAAACATTCAGTACTTC. Its translation: CASSQVGAKNIQYF.

This clonotype was seen ten or more times. The chain employs TRBV11-1 and TRBJ2-1, with 12 bases fitting TRBD1. Germline CDR1 and CDR2: SGHAT and FQDESV (reference sequence). The trim removed 5 bases at V and 8 bases at J, leaving 10 bases unmatched. This CDR3 region has 16 residues. The CDR3 reads CASSLGTGGFFDEQFF. CDR3 sequence (DNA): TGTGCCAGCAGCCTTGGGACAGGGGGCTTTTTCGATGAGCAGTTCTTC.

The chain recombines TRBV20-1 with TRBJ1-1, with a weak D call TRBD1 (5 bases). Trimming took off 3 bases at V and 3 bases at J, with 11 bases between the two ends. The CDR3 consists of 13 residues. Per germline, CDR1 DFQATT and CDR2 SNEGSKA (reference sequence). CDR3 DNA: TGCAGTGCTAGCCAGCTCAGGGACACTGAAGCTTTCTTT. Encoded protein: CSASQLRDTEAFF.

This clonotype was detected ten times or more. J is TRBJ2-3 and V is TRBV29-1, with a weak D call TRBD1 (5 bases). Germline-derived CDR1 and CDR2 are SQVTM and ANQGSEA. Trimming cost V 1 base and J 2 bases, with 7 bases left between them. The CDR3 has 13 residues. The CDR3 reads CSVEVDNTDTQYF. DNA for the CDR3: TGCAGCGTTGAAGTGGACAACACAGATACGCAGTATTTT.

This clonotype was seen many times. The chain is built from TRBV3-1 and TRBJ2-6; D is unclear. The V end lost 1 base, the J end lost 0 bases, and 4 bases lay between the germline ends. From germline, CDR1 is LGHDT and CDR2 YNNKEL (reference sequence). The CDR3 has 15 residues. DNA of the CDR3: TGTGCCAGCAGCCAAGGGACCTCTGGGGCCAACGTCCTGACTTTC. As protein: CASSQGTSGANVLTF.

The chain is built from TRBV7-8 and TRBJ2-1, with D hard to call. The germline V gene has CDR1 SGHVS and CDR2 FQNEAQ. V dropped 1 base and J dropped 9 bases, with 7 bases sitting between them. The CDR3 spans 12 residues. In DNA, the CDR3 is TGTGCCAGCAGCTTAGTGCTGGCTGAGCAGTTCTTC. It is translated as CASSLVLAEQFF.

V and J are TRBV19 and TRBJ2-1, with TRBD2 matching 10 bases. CDR3 length equals 14 residues. Germline CDR1 is LNHDA and CDR2 is SQIVND (reference sequence). The junction had 3 bases not matched to a gene; V was cut back by 3 bases and J by 7 bases. CDR3: CASSIMTSGNEQFF. CDR3 nucleotide sequence: TGTGCCAGTAGTATTATGACTAGCGGGAATGAGCAGTTCTTC.

There are many counts of this clonotype. The chain has TRBV18 and TRBJ2-1, with a weak D call TRBD1 (6 bases). The CDR3 has 13 amino acids. From germline, CDR1 is KGHSH and CDR2 LQKENI. V lost 3 bases to trimming and J lost 15 bases, with 18 bases between them. The CDR3 sequence is CASSPQRTDLGFF. CDR3 DNA: TGTGCCAGCTCACCCCAGAGGACAGATCTTGGGTTCTTC.